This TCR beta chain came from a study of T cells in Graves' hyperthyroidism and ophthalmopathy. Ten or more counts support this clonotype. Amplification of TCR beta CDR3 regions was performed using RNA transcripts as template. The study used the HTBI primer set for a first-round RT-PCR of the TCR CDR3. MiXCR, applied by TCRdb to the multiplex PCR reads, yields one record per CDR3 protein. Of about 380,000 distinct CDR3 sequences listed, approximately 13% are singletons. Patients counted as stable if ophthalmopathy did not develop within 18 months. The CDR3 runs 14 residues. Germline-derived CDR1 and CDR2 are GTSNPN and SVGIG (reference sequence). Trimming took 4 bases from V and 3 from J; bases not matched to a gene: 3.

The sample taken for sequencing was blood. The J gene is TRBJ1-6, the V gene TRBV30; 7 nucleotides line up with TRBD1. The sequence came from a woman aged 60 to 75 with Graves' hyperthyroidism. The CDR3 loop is CAWTRDSYNSPLHF. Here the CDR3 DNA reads TGTGCCTGGACCCGGGACAGCTATAATTCACCCCTCCACTTT.